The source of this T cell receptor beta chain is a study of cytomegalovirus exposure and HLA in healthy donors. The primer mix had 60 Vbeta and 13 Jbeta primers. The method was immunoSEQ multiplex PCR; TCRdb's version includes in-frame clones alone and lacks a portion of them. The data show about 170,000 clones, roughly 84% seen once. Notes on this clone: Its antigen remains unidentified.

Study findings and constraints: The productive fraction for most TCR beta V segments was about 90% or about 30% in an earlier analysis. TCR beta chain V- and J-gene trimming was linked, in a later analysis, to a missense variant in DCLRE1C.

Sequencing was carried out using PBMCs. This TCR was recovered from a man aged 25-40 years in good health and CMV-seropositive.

Written as DNA, the CDR3 is TGCGCCAGCAGCTCAGGCCCGCCTCGTACTGAAGCTTTCTTT. Its protein is CASSSGPPRTEAFF. The rearrangement links TRBV5-1 to TRBJ1-1, with D unclear. The CDR3 has 14 residues. The germline V gene has CDR1 SGHRS and CDR2 YFSETQ. V was shortened by 3 bases and J by 5 bases, with 14 bases between the two germline ends.